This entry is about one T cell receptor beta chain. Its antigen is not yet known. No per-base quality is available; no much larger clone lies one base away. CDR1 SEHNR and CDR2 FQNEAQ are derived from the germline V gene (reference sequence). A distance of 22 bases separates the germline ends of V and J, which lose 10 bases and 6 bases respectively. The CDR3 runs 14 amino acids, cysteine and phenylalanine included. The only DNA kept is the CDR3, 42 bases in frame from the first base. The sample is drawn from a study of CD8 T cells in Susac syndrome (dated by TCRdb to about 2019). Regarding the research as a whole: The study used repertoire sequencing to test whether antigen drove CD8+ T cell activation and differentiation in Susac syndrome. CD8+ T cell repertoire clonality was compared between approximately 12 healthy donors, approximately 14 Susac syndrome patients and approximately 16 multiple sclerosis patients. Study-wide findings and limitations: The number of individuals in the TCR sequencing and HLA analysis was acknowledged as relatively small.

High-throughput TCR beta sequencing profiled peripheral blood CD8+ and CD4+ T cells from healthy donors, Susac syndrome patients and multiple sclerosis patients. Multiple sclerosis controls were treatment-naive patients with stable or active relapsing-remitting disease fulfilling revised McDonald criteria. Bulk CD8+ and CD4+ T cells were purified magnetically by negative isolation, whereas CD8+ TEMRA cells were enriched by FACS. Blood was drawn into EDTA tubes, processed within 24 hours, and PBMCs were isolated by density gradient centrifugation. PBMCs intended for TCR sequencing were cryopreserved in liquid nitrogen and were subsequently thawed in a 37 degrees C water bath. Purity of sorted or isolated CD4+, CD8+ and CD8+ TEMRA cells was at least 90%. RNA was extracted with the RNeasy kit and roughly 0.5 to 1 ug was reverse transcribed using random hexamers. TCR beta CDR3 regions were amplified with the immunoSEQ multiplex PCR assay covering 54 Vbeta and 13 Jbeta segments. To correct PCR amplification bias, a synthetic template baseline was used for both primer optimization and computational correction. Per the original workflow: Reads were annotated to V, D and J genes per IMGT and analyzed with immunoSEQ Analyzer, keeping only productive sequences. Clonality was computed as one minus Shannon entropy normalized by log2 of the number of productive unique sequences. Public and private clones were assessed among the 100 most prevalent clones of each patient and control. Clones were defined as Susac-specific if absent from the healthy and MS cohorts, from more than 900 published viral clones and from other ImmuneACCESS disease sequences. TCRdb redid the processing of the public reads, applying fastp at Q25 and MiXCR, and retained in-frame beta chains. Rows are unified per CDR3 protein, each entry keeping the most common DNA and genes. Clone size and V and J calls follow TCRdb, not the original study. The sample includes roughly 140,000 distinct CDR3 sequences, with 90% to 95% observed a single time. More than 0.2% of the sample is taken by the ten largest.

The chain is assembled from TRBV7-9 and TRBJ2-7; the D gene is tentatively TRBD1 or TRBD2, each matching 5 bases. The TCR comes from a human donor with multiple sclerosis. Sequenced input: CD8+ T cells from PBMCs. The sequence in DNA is TGTGCCACCTCAGGGACCCGGAGTACCGGCGAGCAGTACTTC. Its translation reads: CATSGTRSTGEQYF.